This T cell receptor (beta chain) was retrieved from a study of blood T cell repertoires in COVID-19. At the level of the study: T cells, B-cell-depleted T cells, or PBMCs supplied cDNA or gDNA.

CDR1 is LGHDT and CDR2 is YNNKEL in the germline V gene (reference sequence). This CDR3 comprises 15 residues. V gave up 1 base and J gave up 4 bases, with 13 bases separating them. Per the original methods: Amplification from reference gene primers served as the basis for estimated nucleated cell counts. The table came from immunoSEQ multiplex PCR; TCRdb's copy has only in-frame clones and leaves some out. Clonal size and the V and J genes are those of that table, whereas D and trimming came from the DNA. The data show roughly 570,000 clones, 85% to 90% seen once. V usage is TRBV3-1 (or the pseudogene TRBV3-2) and J usage is TRBJ1-2; the D is unclear. Material for sequencing was peripheral blood. This TCR derives from a woman in her forties or fifties with COVID-19, enrolled during active disease. Here the CDR3 reads CASSQGRPAVYGYTF. In DNA, the CDR3 is TGTGCCAGCAGCCAAGGTCGCCCGGCGGTCTATGGCTACACCTTC.